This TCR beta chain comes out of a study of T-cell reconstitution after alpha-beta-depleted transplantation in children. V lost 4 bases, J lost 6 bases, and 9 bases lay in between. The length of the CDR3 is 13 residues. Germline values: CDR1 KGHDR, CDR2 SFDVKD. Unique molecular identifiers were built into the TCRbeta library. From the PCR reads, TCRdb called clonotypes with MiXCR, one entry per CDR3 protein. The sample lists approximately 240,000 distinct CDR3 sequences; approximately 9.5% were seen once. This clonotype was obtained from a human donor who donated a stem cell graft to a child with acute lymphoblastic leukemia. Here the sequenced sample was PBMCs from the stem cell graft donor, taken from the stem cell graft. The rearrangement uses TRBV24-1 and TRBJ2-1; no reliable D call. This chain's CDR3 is CATSDPPTNEQFF. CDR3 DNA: TGTGCCACCAGTGACCCTCCCACCAATGAGCAGTTCTTC.